The 24 T cell receptor beta chains below all came from one sample that was sequenced in a study of cytomegalovirus exposure and HLA in healthy donors. Researchers ran the PCR with 60 Vbeta and 13 Jbeta primers. Produced via immunoSEQ multiplex PCR; TCRdb's table is partial and in-frame only. The table lists 200,000 or so clones, approximately 78% of them singletons, with less than 4.5% in the top ten. The source material was PBMCs. The origin of the receptors is a male donor in good health and CMV-seronegative.

The rearrangement joins TRBV19 to TRBJ2-1; 7 bases match TRBD2. This CDR3 is 15 amino acids long. CDR1 is LNHDA, CDR2 SQIVND, per germline (reference sequence). J gave up 4 bases and V 9 bases, and 12 bases lay outside the gene matches. CDR3 sequence: CASRTGGSDYNEQFF. The CDR3, as DNA: TGTGCCAGCAGGACGGGCGGGAGCGATTACAATGAGCAGTTCTTC. Supplemented by reference TRBV19 and TRBJ2-1, the full variable domain reads DGGITQSPKYLFRKEGQNVTLSCEQNLNHDAMYWYRQDPGQGLRLIYYSQIVNDFQKGDIAEGYSVSREKKESFPLTVTSAQKNPTAFYLCASRTGGSDYNEQFFGPGTRLTVL.

This chain connects TRBV30 to TRBJ1-6; tentative D call: TRBD1 (5 bases). The CDR3 runs to 13 residues. The ends were cut back, 7 bases at V and 9 bases at J, with 16 bases in the middle. Germline V CDR1 and CDR2: GTSNPN, SVGIG (reference sequence). CDR3 residues: CASARQGSSPLHF. DNA for the CDR3: TGTGCCTCAGCCAGGCAGGGCAGTTCACCCCTCCACTTT.

This chain links TRBV7-2 with TRBJ2-1; D is possibly TRBD1 (5 bases). The CDR3 totals 14 residues. Germline assignment: CDR1 SGHTA and CDR2 FQGNSA. The germline V and J ends were trimmed by 1 base and 6 bases, with 10 bases remaining between them. The CDR3 sequence: CASSLGQLLNEQFF. CDR3 DNA: TGTGCCAGCAGCTTAGGACAGTTGCTCAATGAGCAGTTCTTC.

The genes are TRBV7-2 and TRBJ2-5; D unresolved. CDR3 size: 12 residues. Trimming took 4 bases from V and 4 from J, leaving 7 bases between them. CDR1 and CDR2 from the germline V gene are SGHTA and FQGNSA. CDR3 nucleotide sequence: TGTGCCAGCAGCTGGCCCAGAGAGACCCAGTACTTC. Its protein product is CASSWPRETQYF. The entire variable domain, with the rest obtained from reference TRBV7-2 and TRBJ2-5, is as follows: GAGVSQSPSNKVTEKGKDVELRCDPISGHTALYWYRQSLGQGLEFLIYFQGNSAPDKSGLPSDRFSAERTGGSVSTLTIQRTQQEDSAVYLCASSWPRETQYFGPGTRLLVL.

This clone was seen once. V gene TRBV11-3 combines with J gene TRBJ2-1; 8 bases agree with TRBD2. Germline V lookup: CDR1 SGHNT, CDR2 YENEEA. The V gene end was trimmed by 1 base and the J gene end by 5 bases; junction bases not matched to a gene: 4. This CDR3 has 15 residues. The CDR3 sequence: CASSLVTSGHNEQFF. The CDR3 bases are TGTGCCAGCAGCTTAGTAACTAGCGGCCACAATGAGCAGTTCTTC.

The chain uses TRBV4-2 and TRBJ1-2; possible D gene TRBD1, 6 bases. The V end was cut by 0 bases, the J end by 3 bases, with 11 bases between. Germline CDR1 is LGHNA and CDR2 is YNFKEQ. CDR3 length: 15 residues. The CDR3 nucleotides are TGTGCCAGCAGCCAAGACGGGGACACTTACTATGGCTACACCTTC. Translation gives CASSQDGDTYYGYTF.

The chain joins TRBV7-3 to TRBJ2-1; 11 bases are a match to TRBD2. The V and J ends lost 5 bases and 6 bases, in that order; junction bases with no gene match: 9. The CDR3 spans 16 residues. Germline V gene data show CDR1 as SGHTA and CDR2 as FQGTGA. The CDR3 loop reads CASSQSPGLAGNEQFF. CDR3 coding DNA: TGTGCCAGCAGCCAAAGTCCCGGACTAGCGGGCAATGAGCAGTTCTTC.

The gene calls are TRBV5-6 and TRBJ1-4, with 7 bases matching TRBD1. V lost 3 bases, J lost 6 bases, and 8 bases stayed unmatched. The CDR3 runs 15 residues. Germline V gene sequence: CDR1 SGHDT, CDR2 YYEEEE. CDR3 sequence (DNA): TGTGCCAGCAGCTCGAGGACAGGCTGGGATGAAAAACTGTTTTTT. It translates to CASSSRTGWDEKLFF.

This chain uses TRBV4-1 with TRBJ1-2; 9 bases are a match to TRBD1. With V trimmed by 2 bases and J by 2 bases, 6 bases remained unmatched. Per germline, CDR1 MGHRA and CDR2 YSYEKL. The CDR3 is made up of 16 amino acids. The DNA of the CDR3 is TGCGCCAGCAGCCAATCGACAGGGGGATCCAACTATGGCTACACCTTC. Translating gives CASSQSTGGSNYGYTF.

This chain uses TRBV4-2 with TRBJ2-1; 10 bases line up with TRBD2. The CDR3 length is 16 residues. The V and J ends lost 1 base and 6 bases, in that order; junction bases with no gene match: 6. From germline, CDR1 is LGHNA and CDR2 YNFKEQ. CDR3 nucleotides: TGTGCCAGCAGCCAAGGGGGGCTAGCGGGAGCCAATGAGCAGTTCTTC. It yields the protein CASSQGGLAGANEQFF.

This chain connects TRBV19 to TRBJ1-1, with 7 bases lining up with TRBD1. Looked up from germline, CDR1 is LNHDA and CDR2 is SQIVND (reference sequence). This CDR3 contains 15 residues. V trimming: 4 bases; J trimming: 0 bases; junction bases outside the gene matches: 5. The CDR3 DNA reads TGTGCCAGTAGTAACCAACAGGGGATGAACACTGAAGCTTTCTTT. Its translation is CASSNQQGMNTEAFF.

The chain combines TRBV6-6 with TRBJ2-2; D remains unclear. The V and J ends lost 5 bases and 6 bases respectively, with 10 bases between them. Looked up from germline, CDR1 is MNHNY and CDR2 is SVGAGI (reference sequence). This CDR3 is 13 amino acids long. The CDR3 nucleotides are TGTGCCAGCAGTCCGTCCTTAGCCGGGGAGCTGTTTTTT. Translation gives CASSPSLAGELFF.

The chain has TRBV5-4 and TRBJ1-2; TRBD1 matches 8 bases. The CDR3 sequence is 13 residues long. With 6 bases clipped from V and 7 bases from J, the junction kept 8 bases outside the gene matches. Germline V gene sequence: CDR1 SGHNT, CDR2 YYREEE (reference sequence). DNA of the CDR3: TGTGCCAGCACCCCAACAGGGACAGGTGGCTACACCTTC. Amino acid sequence: CASTPTGTGGYTF.

The chain has TRBV19 and TRBJ1-1; 7 bases map to TRBD1. The V gene end was trimmed by 5 bases and the J gene end by 0 bases; junction bases not matched to a gene: 3. This CDR3 is 14 amino acids long. The germline V gene has CDR1 LNHDA and CDR2 SQIVND (reference sequence). DNA for the CDR3: TGTGCCAGTAGTGCGGGACAGATGAACACTGAAGCTTTCTTT. As protein: CASSAGQMNTEAFF. The variable domain in full, with the rest retrieved from reference TRBV19 and TRBJ1-1, is DGGITQSPKYLFRKEGQNVTLSCEQNLNHDAMYWYRQDPGQGLRLIYYSQIVNDFQKGDIAEGYSVSREKKESFPLTVTSAQKNPTAFYLCASSAGQMNTEAFFGQGTRLTVV.

The chain employs TRBV5-4 and TRBJ1-2, with D maybe TRBD1 (6 bases). Per the germline V gene, CDR1 is SGHNT and CDR2 is YYREEE (reference sequence). This CDR3 comprises 14 residues. The ends were cut back, 3 bases at V and 10 bases at J, with 19 bases in the middle. CDR3 nucleotides: TGTGCCAGCAGCTCCCAGGGGCCCAAATCGGACTACACCTTC. Translation: CASSSQGPKSDYTF.

This clone appeared a few times. This sequence joins TRBV6-1 and TRBJ1-1, with a possible D match to TRBD1 (6 bases). The germline CDR1 and CDR2 sequences are MNHNS and SASEGT. The length of the CDR3 is 15 residues. V was shortened by 7 bases and J by 3 bases, with 18 bases between the two germline ends. CDR3 region: CASNQRGGAYTEAFF. The CDR3 DNA reads as TGTGCCAGCAACCAAAGGGGGGGCGCTTACACTGAAGCTTTCTTT.

The rearrangement uses TRBV5-4 and TRBJ2-3, with D unresolved. The CDR3 has 12 residues. Between the trimmed V and J ends, which lost 4 bases and 1 base, there was a span of 4 bases. Germline CDR1 is SGHNT and CDR2 is YYREEE (reference sequence). The CDR3 DNA sequence: TGTGCCAGCAGCGGAGGCACAGATACGCAGTATTTT. Amino acid sequence: CASSGGTDTQYF.

Comment on this clone: At the DNA level, this CDR3 is encoded by other sequences in the same sample as well. The rearrangement links TRBV7-2 to TRBJ2-2; D unclear. Germline loops: CDR1 SGHTA, CDR2 FQGNSA. This CDR3 has 14 amino acids. Between the trimmed V and J ends, which lost 1 base and 2 bases, there was a span of 5 bases. DNA of the CDR3: TGTGCCAGCAGCTTAGTGGCTAACACCGGGGAGCTGTTTTTT. This gives the protein CASSLVANTGELFF.

The sample holds a few counts of this clone. A much larger clone lies one base from this, so it may be a read error. The rearrangement joins TRBV7-3 to TRBJ2-5; 7 bases fit TRBD1. The end of the DNA is better explained by TRBJ2-7, so the J call may be wrong. CDR3 length equals 14 residues. CDR1 is SGHTA, CDR2 FQGTGA, per germline. CDR3 sequence reads: CSSSSRQGTYEQYF. The CDR3 DNA is TGTTCCAGCAGCTCCCGACAGGGCACCTACGAGCAGTACTTC.

The J gene is TRBJ2-1, the V gene TRBV12-5; 7 positions match TRBD2. There are 15 residues in the CDR3. In germline, CDR1 is LGHNT, CDR2 FRNRAP. V shed 1 base, J shed 8 bases, and the junction held 8 bases outside the gene matches. For the CDR3, the DNA is TGTGCTAGTGGTTTGGGCGAGCCGGGGGGTCATGAGCAGTTCTTC. This encodes CASGLGEPGGHEQFF. Full variable domain (remainder filled in from reference TRBV12-5 and TRBJ2-1): DARVTQTPRHKVTEMGQEVTMRCQPILGHNTVFWYRQTMMQGLELLAYFRNRAPLDDSGMPKDRFSAEMPDATLATLKIQPSEPRDSAVYFCASGLGEPGGHEQFFGPGTRLTVL.

The V gene is TRBV6-5, the J gene TRBJ2-7; TRBD1 matches at 9 bases. Germline V gene sequence: CDR1 MNHEY, CDR2 SVGAGI. CDR3 length: 15 residues. The J segment lost 4 bases and the V segment lost 6 bases, leaving 10 bases of the junction unmatched. In DNA form, the CDR3 reads TGTGCCAGCAGCCTGCCGGGACAGGGTCTATACGAGCAGTACTTC. Residues: CASSLPGQGLYEQYF.

V and J are TRBV14 and TRBJ2-1, with D unclear. Per germline, CDR1 SGHDN and CDR2 FVKESK. Trimming pared 0 bases from V and 10 bases from J, leaving 13 bases between. There are 14 residues in the CDR3. The CDR3, as DNA: TGTGCCAGCAGCCAAGAGGAAAGGAGTAGAGAGCAGTTCTTC. It is translated as CASSQEERSREQFF.

The V call is TRBV5-1, the J call TRBJ2-3, with 14 bases identical to TRBD2. Losses at the gene ends were 5 bases for V and 6 bases for J; bases not matched to a gene: 8. Per the germline V gene, CDR1 is SGHRS and CDR2 is YFSETQ. The CDR3 covers 16 residues. The CDR3 bases are TGCGCCAGCAGACCGGGACTAGCGGGAGTATCCGATACGCAGTATTTT. Amino acids: CASRPGLAGVSDTQYF.

The sample holds a few counts of this clone. At one end the junction does not follow the germline gene, possibly because of a read error. The rearrangement links TRBV7-9 to TRBJ2-7, with D possibly being TRBD2 (7 bases). This CDR3 is built from 12 residues. CDR1 and CDR2 from the germline V gene are SEHNR and FQNEAQ (reference sequence). CDR3 DNA sequence: TGTTCCAGCAGCCCGGGGGGCCTCGAGCAGTACTTC. Translated, it gives CSSSPGGLEQYF.